This TCR beta chain was documented in a study of cytotoxic CD8 clonotypes in ibrutinib-treated CLL. Germline CDR1 reads SGHDN; CDR2 reads FVKESK. The V and J ends lost 9 bases and 4 bases, in that order; junction bases with no gene match: 6. CDR3 size: 13 residues. General study points: The public clonotypes identified were infrequent and showed contraction or stability on treatment.

Of note for this clone: No antigen is known for it.

The targeted sequencing depth was 1 in 200,000 to 1 in 1 million T cells. Libraries were prepared by immunoSEQ multiplex PCR; TCRdb keeps only in-frame clonotypes and omits some of them. The sample comprises 60,000 to 65,000 clones, less than 75% of which are singletons, and roughly 14% rests with the top ten. The TCR sequence derives from a human donor with chronic lymphocytic leukemia. The sequencing here drew on PBMCs, taken after 12 months of ibrutinib treatment. The rearrangement uses TRBV14 and TRBJ2-5; 9 nucleotides line up with TRBD2. The DNA for the CDR3 is TGTGCCAGTAGCGGGAGTGGAGGAGAGACCCAGTACTTC. Encoded protein: CASSGSGGETQYF. Based on the CDR3 plus reference TRBV14 and TRBJ2-5, the full variable domain is EAGVTQFPSHSVIEKGQTVTLRCDPISGHDNLYWYRRVMGKEIKFLLHFVKESKQDESGMPNNRFLAERTGGTYSTLKVQPAELEDSGVYFCASSGSGGETQYFGPGTRLLVL.